The T cell receptor (beta chain) under discussion was sequenced for a study of blood T cell repertoires in COVID-19. Study details: The United States, Italy and Spain supplied acute and convalescent COVID-19 samples. From T cells, B-cell-depleted T cells, or PBMCs came the material, which was cDNA or gDNA.

The ends lost 0 bases at V and 5 bases at J; junction bases unmatched: 6. Germline CDR1 reads SGDLS; CDR2 reads YYNGEE. This CDR3 is 15 amino acids long. Under the authors' procedure: Cell counts per sample came from amplifying reference gene primers. Only in-frame clones appear in the TCRdb table, and some are missing; sequencing was by immunoSEQ multiplex PCR. That table is the source of V, J and clone size, and D and trimming were worked out from the DNA. This sample has 97,000 or so clones, with about 91% found just once. The chain has TRBV9 and TRBJ2-5; 8 positions match TRBD1. Sequencing input: peripheral blood. The clonotype was recovered from a man aged 18 to 35 with acute or convalescent COVID-19. Written as DNA, the CDR3 is TGTGCCAGCAGCGTAGATCAGGGGGCGAAGGAGACCCAGTACTTC. This translates into CASSVDQGAKETQYF.